This entry is about one TCR beta chain. The antigen is not known. This sample was taken from a study of blood T cells in healthy people across ages. Per sample, no less than 5.5 micrograms of total RNA were extracted. This CDR3 has 14 amino acids. Combining a sample-barcoded 5' primer with a J-beta primer mix, a second PCR ran for roughly 7 to 12 cycles. One entry per CDR3 protein results from TCRdb running MiXCR on the 5' RACE reads. The repertoire holds approximately 490,000 distinct CDR3 sequences, with about 24% as singletons. Broader study findings: The percentage of naive T cells correlated strongly with TCR beta diversity.

These same data were also listed under a study on T cells of mothers and their children.

Sequenced input: blood. This receptor was identified in a boy aged 5-17 years in good health. The chain combines TRBV21-1 with TRBJ2-3. TRBV21-1 is a documented pseudogene. The CDR3 DNA reads as TGTGCCAGCAGGATAAGCGGGAGCACAGATACGCAGTATTTT. This gives the protein CASRISGSTDTQYF.